This TCR beta chain is drawn from a study of blood T cell repertoires in COVID-19. Study as a whole: Acute and convalescent COVID-19 specimens originated in the United States, Italy and Spain. PBMCs, B-cell-depleted T cells, or T cells provided the cDNA or gDNA that made up the material.

Study processing details: Amplified reference gene primers provided the basis for estimating nucleated cell counts. The protocol was immunoSEQ multiplex PCR, while the TCRdb copy is restricted to in-frame clones and leaves out a portion. V, J and clone size were drawn from that table, and D and trimming were deduced from the DNA. This sample has 65,000 to 95,000 clones, with approximately 91% found just once. While infection was still active, Seattle patients were enrolled and then followed longitudinally. This clone was observed a single time. The V gene's germline CDR1 is LNHDA and CDR2 SQIVND (reference sequence). V shed 5 bases and J shed 5 bases, with 18 bases lying between them. CDR3 length: 15 amino acids.

The specimen sequenced was peripheral blood. The source of this sequence is a man aged 45 to 65 with COVID-19, enrolled during active disease. This chain uses TRBV19 with TRBJ1-2; the D gene is possibly TRBD1 (5 bases). The CDR3 is CASSSSGMAAYGYTF. CDR3 bases: TGTGCCAGTAGTTCATCAGGGATGGCTGCGTATGGCTACACCTTC. Looking up the rest from reference TRBV19 and TRBJ1-2 gives the full variable domain: DGGITQSPKYLFRKEGQNVTLSCEQNLNHDAMYWYRQDPGQGLRLIYYSQIVNDFQKGDIAEGYSVSREKKESFPLTVTSAQKNPTAFYLCASSSSGMAAYGYTFGSGTRLTVV.